Given below is one T cell receptor beta chain in context. The data derive from a study of T cells after yellow fever vaccination. Study-wide context: Preparation used SMART-Seq v4 Ultra Low Input for the low-cell-number fractions.

The authors made TCR cDNA by 5'RACE template switching, adding a universal primer site and UMIs. A single record per CDR3 protein comes from TCRdb applying MiXCR to the 5' RACE reads. Found here are roughly 240,000 distinct CDR3 sequences, 6.7% of them singletons; the top ten hold 0.8% to 1.2%. The specimen comprised CD4+ T cells sorted from PBMCs, sampled on the day of the yellow fever booster vaccination. The sequence came from a man aged 30 to 45 who received the YFV17D yellow fever vaccine.

The CDR3 DNA follows: TGCGCCAGCAGCTCCGCCCGGCTATCAGGTGAGCAGTTCTTC. Translation gives CASSSARLSGEQFF. The genes are TRBV5-1 and TRBJ2-1; D gene ambiguous. Germline V lookup: CDR1 SGHRS, CDR2 YFSETQ. Trimming took 3 bases from V and 9 from J, leaving 16 bases between them. This CDR3 contains 14 residues.